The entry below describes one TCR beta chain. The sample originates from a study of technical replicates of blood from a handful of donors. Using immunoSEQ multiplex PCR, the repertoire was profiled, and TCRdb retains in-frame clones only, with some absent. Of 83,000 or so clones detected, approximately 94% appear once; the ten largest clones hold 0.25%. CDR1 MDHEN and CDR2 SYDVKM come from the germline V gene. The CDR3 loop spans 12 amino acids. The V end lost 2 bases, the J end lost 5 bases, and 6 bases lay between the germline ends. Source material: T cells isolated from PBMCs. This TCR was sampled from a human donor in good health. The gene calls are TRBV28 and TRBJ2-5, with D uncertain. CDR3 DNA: TGTGCCAGCAGTTTAAAACGGGAGACCCAGTACTTC. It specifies CASSLKRETQYF.